Following are 31 T cell receptor beta chains from one sample sequenced in a study of breast tumors, draining lymph nodes, adjacent tissues. TCRdb reprocessed the multiplex PCR reads via MiXCR and lists one record per CDR3 protein. The table shows fewer than 30,000 distinct CDR3 sequences, with roughly three quarters occurring only once. Sample: tumor-adjacent breast tissue. The receptor set was obtained from a female donor with breast cancer. Some clones in this sample may be carry-over from other donors' samples.

The chain links TRBV10-3 to TRBJ2-3; 9 bases agree with TRBD2. There are 15 residues in the CDR3. Germline CDR1 and CDR2: ENHRY and SYGVKD. Trimming at V came to 4 bases and at J to 4 bases, leaving 6 bases not matched to a gene. The chain's CDR3 is CAISVSGSPSDTQYF. The CDR3 coding sequence is TGTGCCATCAGTGTTAGCGGGAGTCCTTCAGATACGCAGTATTTT.

V usage is TRBV20-1 and J usage is TRBJ2-5; tentatively, D is TRBD2 (5 bases). The germline V gene encodes CDR1 DFQATT and CDR2 SNEGSKA (reference sequence). The CDR3 totals 13 residues. V was shortened by 5 bases and J by 0 bases, with 10 bases between the two germline ends. This chain's CDR3 is CSAPPGYQETQYF. The CDR3 coding sequence is TGCAGTGCTCCTCCGGGGTACCAAGAGACCCAGTACTTC.

The chain employs TRBV6-5 and TRBJ1-1; possible D gene TRBD1, 6 bases. The V gene's germline CDR1 is MNHEY and CDR2 SVGAGI. V dropped 6 bases and J dropped 5 bases, with 16 bases sitting between them. The CDR3 runs to 14 residues. CDR3: CASRPPGAWTEAFF. Here the CDR3 DNA reads TGTGCCAGCAGACCTCCGGGGGCTTGGACTGAAGCTTTCTTT.

The chain combines TRBV20-1 with TRBJ2-5; 7 bases map to TRBD1. This CDR3 region has 16 residues. The germline gives CDR1 DFQATT, CDR2 SNEGSKA (reference sequence). V trimming: 6 bases; J trimming: 4 bases; junction bases outside the gene matches: 17. In nucleotides, the CDR3 is TGCAGTGCGGACAACCATCTACCGGGACAGAGAGAGACCCAGTACTTC. Amino acids: CSADNHLPGQRETQYF.

The chain has TRBV6-1 and TRBJ2-7, with 10 bases identical to TRBD2. Germline V gene lookup returns CDR1 MNHNS and CDR2 SASEGT. V trimming: 5 bases; J trimming: 0 bases; junction bases outside the gene matches: 1. This CDR3 comprises 14 residues. The DNA for the CDR3 is TGTGCCAGCAGTATAGCGGGAGGCTCCTACGAGCAGTACTTC. Translation gives CASSIAGGSYEQYF.

This clonotype is termed medium-sized. V gene TRBV12-3 or TRBV12-4 combines with J gene TRBJ2-5; the match to TRBD1 covers 8 bases. The V and J ends lost 6 bases and 5 bases, in that order; junction bases with no gene match: 11. The CDR3 covers 15 residues. The CDR3 DNA is TGTGCCAGCAGCACACAGGGGGACCCCAAGGAGACCCAGTACTTC. Its protein product is CASSTQGDPKETQYF.

V usage is TRBV30 and J usage is TRBJ1-2, with 7 positions matching TRBD1. The ends lost 3 bases at V and 4 bases at J; junction bases unmatched: 8. The CDR3 runs to 14 residues. In germline, CDR1 is GTSNPN, CDR2 SVGIG (reference sequence). The CDR3 protein is CAWRGGQWGYGYTF. The CDR3 DNA reads as TGTGCCTGGAGGGGGGGACAGTGGGGCTATGGCTACACCTTC.

In DNA, the CDR3 is TGCAGTGCTAGAGATTTTGACAGGGCACCCTACGAGCAGTACTTC. It encodes CSARDFDRAPYEQYF. This chain links TRBV20-1 with TRBJ2-7; 7 bases line up with TRBD1. The CDR3 covers 15 residues. The germline V gene has CDR1 DFQATT and CDR2 SNEGSKA (reference sequence). The trim removed 0 bases at V and 2 bases at J, leaving 7 bases unmatched.

The V gene is TRBV14, the J gene TRBJ1-3, with 9 nucleotides matching TRBD1. V dropped 5 bases and J dropped 7; count of bases not matched to a gene: 6. The CDR3 consists of 14 residues. Germline V gene data show CDR1 as SGHDN and CDR2 as FVKESK. CDR3 sequence (DNA): TGTGCCAGCAGCGGGACAGGGCCCAGGAACACCATATATTTT. Residues: CASSGTGPRNTIYF.

There are a few counts of this clonotype. The chain carries TRBV5-1 and TRBJ2-1, with a possible D match to TRBD2 (5 bases). CDR1 and CDR2 (germline): SGHRS, YFSETQ. There are 16 residues in the CDR3. The germline V and J ends were trimmed by 1 base and 0 bases, with 11 bases remaining between them. CDR3 amino acids: CASSLLEAGSYNEQFF. CDR3 DNA: TGCGCCAGCAGCTTGCTGGAGGCGGGCTCCTACAATGAGCAGTTCTTC.

V and J are TRBV5-6 and TRBJ2-2; D not resolved. The V and J ends lost 4 bases and 8 bases respectively, with 9 bases between them. This CDR3 has 12 amino acids. Per germline, CDR1 SGHDT and CDR2 YYEEEE. The CDR3 sequence is CASSRLGGELFF. The CDR3 region has the DNA TGTGCCAGCAGCCGTCTCGGGGGGGAGCTGTTTTTT.

This clonotype was recorded a few times. The chain recombines TRBV20-1 with TRBJ2-1; TRBD1 matches 7 bases. The CDR3 spans 15 residues. Trimming cost V 1 base and J 4 bases; bases outside gene matches: 7. Germline CDR1 reads DFQATT; CDR2 reads SNEGSKA (reference sequence). CDR3 sequence: CSARVRDRQYNEQFF. The CDR3 coding sequence is TGCAGTGCTAGAGTCCGGGACAGACAATACAATGAGCAGTTCTTC.

The table lists this clonotype with a count of one. V and J are TRBV2 and TRBJ2-2; 8 bases are a match to TRBD1. CDR1 SNHLY and CDR2 FYNNEI come from the germline V gene. CDR3 length: 16 amino acids. With 8 bases clipped from V and 5 bases from J, the junction kept 13 bases outside the gene matches. Here the CDR3 DNA reads TGTGCCAGCCGCCAAGGTGACAGGGGTCGTACCGGGGAGCTGTTTTTT. Protein: CASRQGDRGRTGELFF.

The rearrangement joins TRBV12-3 or TRBV12-4 to TRBJ2-1, with D tentatively TRBD2 (5 bases). CDR3 length: 14 residues. V lost 4 bases and J lost 4, with 11 bases in between. As DNA, the CDR3 is TGTGCCAGCAGTTCCTTGACTACATACAATGAGCAGTTCTTC. This encodes CASSSLTTYNEQFF.

This chain links TRBV5-1 with TRBJ1-1; D is perhaps TRBD1 (6 bases). V lost 1 base and J lost 1, with 8 bases in between. Germline assignment: CDR1 SGHRS and CDR2 YFSETQ. The length of the CDR3 is 14 residues. The CDR3 region is CASSLQGRNTEAFF. The DNA for the CDR3 is TGCGCCAGCAGCTTGCAGGGGAGGAACACTGAAGCTTTCTTT.

This clonotype was counted at least ten times. This chain links TRBV18 with TRBJ2-5; perhaps TRBD2 as D (6 bases). Germline V lookup: CDR1 KGHSH, CDR2 LQKENI. The length of the CDR3 is 14 residues. V gave up 2 bases and J gave up 5 bases, with 12 bases separating them. The CDR3 region is CASSPNGRDETQYF. CDR3 sequence (DNA): TGTGCCAGCTCACCAAACGGGAGAGACGAGACCCAGTACTTC.

The V gene is TRBV5-6, the J gene TRBJ1-4; 8 bases align to TRBD1. The CDR3 sequence is 15 residues long. CDR1 and CDR2 (germline): SGHDT, YYEEEE. After removal of 3 bases from V and 3 bases from J, the junction contained 4 bases not matched to a gene. CDR3 in DNA: TGTGCCAGCAGCTCGTTACAGGGGGCTAATGAAAAACTGTTTTTT. Its protein is CASSSLQGANEKLFF.

The V gene is TRBV20-1, the J gene TRBJ2-5, with TRBD2 as a possible D gene (6 bases). Trimming took 2 bases from V and 5 from J, leaving 9 bases between them. The length of the CDR3 is 12 residues. Germline V gene data show CDR1 as DFQATT and CDR2 as SNEGSKA (reference sequence). The CDR3 sequence: CSARTGVETQYF. In DNA form, the CDR3 reads TGCAGTGCTAGAACGGGAGTGGAGACCCAGTACTTC.

This clonotype was seen a few times. DNA for the CDR3: TGCAGTGCCCTTATAGCGGACCGTGTCTACTTCGAGCAGTACTTC. Translating it yields CSALIADRVYFEQYF. V is TRBV20-1 and J is TRBJ2-7; possible D gene TRBD2, 6 bases. The germline V gene has CDR1 DFQATT and CDR2 SNEGSKA (reference sequence). The CDR3 is 15 residues long. Trimming took off 6 bases at V and 6 bases at J, with 24 bases between the two ends.

This chain connects TRBV25-1 to TRBJ2-1, with 9 bases fitting TRBD1. Per the germline V gene, CDR1 is MGHDK and CDR2 is SYGVNS. V lost 2 bases and J lost 6; bases outside the gene matches: 11. The CDR3 is 17 amino acids. The CDR3 loop reads CASSENTETGGPNEQFF. The CDR3 nucleotides read TGTGCCAGCAGTGAAAATACCGAGACAGGGGGACCCAATGAGCAGTTCTTC.

V and J are TRBV28 and TRBJ2-7; tentatively, D is TRBD1 or TRBD2 (5 bases each). Germline CDR1 MDHEN, CDR2 SYDVKM. The CDR3 is 15 residues long. The V end lost 7 bases, the J end lost 3 bases, and 19 bases lay between the germline ends. The CDR3: CASTISGASFYEQYF. The CDR3 region has the DNA TGTGCCAGCACCATCTCTGGGGCTAGCTTCTACGAGCAGTACTTC.

In its sample, this clonotype was seen a few times. The chain combines TRBV28 with TRBJ2-7; D might be TRBD1 (5 bases). V was shortened by 3 bases and J by 2 bases, with 8 bases between the two germline ends. The germline V gene encodes CDR1 MDHEN and CDR2 SYDVKM. CDR3 length: 13 residues. The CDR3 region is CASSLTATYEQYF. Here the CDR3 DNA reads TGTGCCAGCAGTTTGACAGCTACCTACGAGCAGTACTTC.

The CDR3 nucleotides are TGTGCCAGTACCACAGGGGAGGGCTATCAGCCCCAGCATTTT. It codes for CASTTGEGYQPQHF. This sequence joins TRBV19 and TRBJ1-5, with 7 positions matching TRBD1. CDR3 length: 14 amino acids. Germline CDR1 and CDR2: LNHDA and SQIVND (reference sequence). Unmatched junction bases numbered 8, after V lost 7 bases and J lost 5 bases.

CDR3 nucleotide sequence: TGCGCCAGCAGCCAGAGGTCCGGGACTAGCGGGCCTAATGAGCAGTTCTTC. Translating gives CASSQRSGTSGPNEQFF. The genes are TRBV5-1 and TRBJ2-1; 12 bases line up with TRBD2. The CDR3 sequence is 17 residues long. Per germline, CDR1 SGHRS and CDR2 YFSETQ. The ends lost 4 bases at V and 7 bases at J; junction bases unmatched: 12.

The table lists this clonotype with many counts. Mismatch with germline at one junction end may stem from a read error. The V gene is TRBV20-1, the J gene TRBJ1-5, with D perhaps TRBD1 (6 bases). Germline CDR1 and CDR2: DFQATT and SNEGSKA (reference sequence). The CDR3 runs to 13 residues. The CDR3 nucleotides read TGCAGTGCTAGAGGAGGGGGGGATCAGCCCCAGCAGTTT. This codes for CSARGGGDQPQQF.

The J gene is TRBJ2-5, the V gene TRBV10-3; D is possibly TRBD2 (5 bases). CDR1 ENHRY and CDR2 SYGVKD come from the germline V gene. Trimming pared 6 bases from V and 3 bases from J, leaving 14 bases between. This CDR3 has 14 amino acids. The CDR3: CAIRKEATKETQYF. The CDR3 DNA follows: TGTGCCATCAGAAAGGAGGCGACCAAAGAGACCCAGTACTTC.

Note on this clonotype: A much larger clone is a single base away; this may be a read error. The chain links TRBV30 to TRBJ2-1; D unresolved. The CDR3 is made up of 10 amino acids. The germline V gene has CDR1 GTSNPN and CDR2 SVGIG (reference sequence). CDR3 residues: CVWSHNEQFF. The CDR3 nucleotides read TGTGTCTGGAGCCACAATGAGCAGTTCTTC.

V and J are TRBV27 and TRBJ2-3, with 9 bases identical to TRBD2. Germline trimming cut 6 bases from V and 2 bases from J; bases unmatched to any gene: 6. Germline assignment: CDR1 MNHEY and CDR2 SMNVEV (reference sequence). There are 15 residues in the CDR3. Here the CDR3 DNA reads TGTGCCAGCAGCATTGGACTAGCGCCCACAGATACGCAGTATTTT. This sequence encodes CASSIGLAPTDTQYF.

The V gene is TRBV19, the J gene TRBJ2-1; 9 bases map to TRBD2. After removal of 8 bases from V and 9 bases from J, the junction contained 5 bases not matched to a gene. In germline, CDR1 is LNHDA, CDR2 SQIVND (reference sequence). The CDR3 runs to 12 residues. Written as DNA, the CDR3 is TGTGCCAGTGCTAGCGGGATCGGTGAGCAGTTCTTC. It codes for CASASGIGEQFF.

This chain uses TRBV29-1 with TRBJ2-7; TRBD1 matches 7 bases. This CDR3 is 13 amino acids long. Unmatched junction bases numbered 7, after V lost 7 bases and J lost 1 base. Per the germline V gene, CDR1 is SQVTM and CDR2 is ANQGSEA. The CDR3 protein is CSAVTGPSYEQYF. CDR3 sequence (DNA): TGCAGCGCCGTGACAGGGCCTTCCTACGAGCAGTACTTC.

The V call is TRBV25-1, the J call TRBJ1-2; D gene unclear. V lost 3 bases, J lost 10 bases, and 24 bases lay in between. Germline lookup yields CDR1 MGHDK and CDR2 SYGVNS. This CDR3 contains 16 residues. CDR3: CASSDGPSLPEGDYTF. DNA for the CDR3: TGTGCCAGCAGTGACGGCCCCAGCCTTCCCGAGGGTGACTACACCTTC.